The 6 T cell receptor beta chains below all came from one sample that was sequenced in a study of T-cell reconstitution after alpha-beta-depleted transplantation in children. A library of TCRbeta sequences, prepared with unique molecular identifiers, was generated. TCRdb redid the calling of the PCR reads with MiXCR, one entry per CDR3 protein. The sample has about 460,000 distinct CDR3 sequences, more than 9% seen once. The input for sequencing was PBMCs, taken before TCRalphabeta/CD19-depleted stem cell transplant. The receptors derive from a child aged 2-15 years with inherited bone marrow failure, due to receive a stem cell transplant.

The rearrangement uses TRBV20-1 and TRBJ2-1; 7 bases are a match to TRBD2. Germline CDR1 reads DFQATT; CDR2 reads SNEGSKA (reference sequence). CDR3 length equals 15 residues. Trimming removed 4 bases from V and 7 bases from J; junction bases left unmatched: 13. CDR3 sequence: CSATATELASNEQFF. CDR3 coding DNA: TGCAGTGCTACTGCAACGGAACTAGCGTCGAATGAGCAGTTCTTC.

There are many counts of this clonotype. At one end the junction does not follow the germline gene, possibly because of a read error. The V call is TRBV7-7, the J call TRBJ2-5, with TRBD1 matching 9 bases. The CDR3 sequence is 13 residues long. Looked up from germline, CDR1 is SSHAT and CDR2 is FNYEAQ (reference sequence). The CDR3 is CASSRDREETQYF. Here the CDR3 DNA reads TGTGCTAGCAGCCGGGACAGGGAAGAGACCCAGTACTTC.

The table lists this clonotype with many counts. The CDR3 loop reads CSASRQGRFFYGYTF. The CDR3 DNA sequence: TGCAGTGCTAGTAGGCAGGGGCGCTTCTTTTATGGCTACACCTTC. The chain couples TRBV20-1 to TRBJ1-2; a weak D match, TRBD1 (6 bases). The CDR3 is 15 amino acids. Trimming took off 3 bases at V and 5 bases at J, with 19 bases between the two ends. Germline V gene data show CDR1 as DFQATT and CDR2 as SNEGSKA (reference sequence).

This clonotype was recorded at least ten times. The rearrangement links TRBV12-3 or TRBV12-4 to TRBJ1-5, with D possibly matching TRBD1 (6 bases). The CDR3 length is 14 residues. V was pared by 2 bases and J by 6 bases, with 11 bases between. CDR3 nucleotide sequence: TGTGCCAGCAGTTTAAGGCAGGGGACTCAGCCCCAGCATTTT. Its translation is CASSLRQGTQPQHF.

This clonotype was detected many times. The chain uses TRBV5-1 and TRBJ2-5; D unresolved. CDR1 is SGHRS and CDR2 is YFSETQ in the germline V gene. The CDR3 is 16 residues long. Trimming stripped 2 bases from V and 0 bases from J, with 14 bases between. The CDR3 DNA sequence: TGCGCCAGCAGCTTATCTCGCAGCGCCTACCAAGAGACCCAGTACTTC. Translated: CASSLSRSAYQETQYF.

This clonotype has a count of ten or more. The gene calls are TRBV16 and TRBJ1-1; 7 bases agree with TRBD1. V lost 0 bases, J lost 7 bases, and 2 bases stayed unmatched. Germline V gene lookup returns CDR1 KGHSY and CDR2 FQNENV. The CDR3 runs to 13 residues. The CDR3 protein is CASSQSGQVEAFF. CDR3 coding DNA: TGTGCCAGCAGCCAATCCGGACAGGTTGAAGCTTTCTTT. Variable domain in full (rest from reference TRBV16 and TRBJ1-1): GEEVAQTPKHLVRGEGQKAKLYCAPIKGHSYVFWYQQVLKNEFKFLISFQNENVFDETGMPKERFSAKCLPNSPCSLEIQATKLEDSAVYFCASSQSGQVEAFFGQGTRLTVV.